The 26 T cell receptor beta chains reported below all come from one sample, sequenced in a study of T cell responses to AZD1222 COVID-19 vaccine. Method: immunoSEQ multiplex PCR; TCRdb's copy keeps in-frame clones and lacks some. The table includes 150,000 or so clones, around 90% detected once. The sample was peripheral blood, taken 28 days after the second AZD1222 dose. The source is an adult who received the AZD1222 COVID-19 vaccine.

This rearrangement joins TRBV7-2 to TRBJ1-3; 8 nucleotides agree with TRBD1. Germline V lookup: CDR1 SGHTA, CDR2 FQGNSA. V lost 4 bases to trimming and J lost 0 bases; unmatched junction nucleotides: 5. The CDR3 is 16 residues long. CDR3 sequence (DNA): TGTGCCAGCAGCTATGGGACAGGCAGCTCTGGAAACACCATATATTTT. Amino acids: CASSYGTGSSGNTIYF.

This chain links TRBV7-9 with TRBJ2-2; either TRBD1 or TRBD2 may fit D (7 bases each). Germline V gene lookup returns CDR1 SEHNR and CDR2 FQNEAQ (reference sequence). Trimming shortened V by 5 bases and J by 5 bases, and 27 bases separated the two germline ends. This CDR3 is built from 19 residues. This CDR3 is CASSPLGGRGENETGELFF. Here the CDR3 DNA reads TGTGCCAGCAGCCCCTTAGGGGGCCGGGGGGAAAATGAAACCGGGGAGCTGTTTTTT. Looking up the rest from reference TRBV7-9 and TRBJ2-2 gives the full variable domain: DTGVSQNPRHKITKRGQNVTFRCDPISEHNRLYWYRQTLGQGPEFLTYFQNEAQLEKSRLLSDRFSAERPKGSFSTLEIQRTEQGDSAMYLCASSPLGGRGENETGELFFGEGSRLTVL.

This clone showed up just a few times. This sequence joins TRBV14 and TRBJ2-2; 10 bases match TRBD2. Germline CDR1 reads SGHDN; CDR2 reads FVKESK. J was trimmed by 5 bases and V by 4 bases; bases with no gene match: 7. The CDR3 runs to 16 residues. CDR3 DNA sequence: TGTGCCAGCAGCCCAAGACTAGCGGGTGGGACCGGGGAGCTGTTTTTT. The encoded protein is CASSPRLAGGTGELFF.

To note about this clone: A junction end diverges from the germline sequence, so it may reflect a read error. The CDR3, as DNA: TGTGCCAGCAGTTTGTGGGACCGGAGTCCGAGCTACGCCTTC. The encoded protein is CASSLWDRSPSYAF. The chain joins TRBV27 to TRBJ1-2; D is perhaps TRBD1 (5 bases). This CDR3 has 14 amino acids. Germline-derived CDR1 and CDR2 are MNHEY and SMNVEV (reference sequence).

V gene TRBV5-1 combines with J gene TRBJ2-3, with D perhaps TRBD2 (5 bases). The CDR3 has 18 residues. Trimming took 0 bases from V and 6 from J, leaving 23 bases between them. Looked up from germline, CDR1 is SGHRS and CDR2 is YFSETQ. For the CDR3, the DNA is TGCGCCAGCAGCTTGGCCTATAGCGTGGCTGGAGCGTTGGATACGCAGTATTTT. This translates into CASSLAYSVAGALDTQYF.

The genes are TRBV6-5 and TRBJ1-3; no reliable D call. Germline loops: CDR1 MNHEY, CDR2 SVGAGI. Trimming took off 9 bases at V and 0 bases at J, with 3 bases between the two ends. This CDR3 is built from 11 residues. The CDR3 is CASASGNTIYF. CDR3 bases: TGTGCCAGTGCCTCTGGAAACACCATATATTTT.

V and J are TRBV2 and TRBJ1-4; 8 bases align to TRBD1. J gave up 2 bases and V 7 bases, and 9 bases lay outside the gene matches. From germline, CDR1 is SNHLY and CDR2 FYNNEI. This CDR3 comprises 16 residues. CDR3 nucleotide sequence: TGTGCCAGCAAAGTACCGCAGGGGGCTACTAATGAAAAACTGTTTTTT. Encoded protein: CASKVPQGATNEKLFF. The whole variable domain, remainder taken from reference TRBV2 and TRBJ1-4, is EPEVTQTPSHQVTQMGQEVILRCVPISNHLYFYWYRQILGQKVEFLVSFYNNEISEKSEIFDDQFSVERPDGSNFTLKIRSTKLEDSAMYFCASKVPQGATNEKLFFGSGTQLSVL.

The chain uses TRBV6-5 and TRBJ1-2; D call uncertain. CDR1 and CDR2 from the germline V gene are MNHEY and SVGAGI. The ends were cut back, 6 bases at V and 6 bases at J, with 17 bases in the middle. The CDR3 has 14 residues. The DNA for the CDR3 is TGTGCCAGCAGACCACAGACTGACCTTGATGGCTACACCTTC. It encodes CASRPQTDLDGYTF.

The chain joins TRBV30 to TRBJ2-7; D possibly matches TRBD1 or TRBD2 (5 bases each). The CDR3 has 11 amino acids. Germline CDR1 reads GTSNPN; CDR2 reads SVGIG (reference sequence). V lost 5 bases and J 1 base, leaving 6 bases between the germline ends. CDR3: CAWGGSYEQYF. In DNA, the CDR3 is TGTGCCTGGGGGGGATCCTACGAGCAGTACTTC.

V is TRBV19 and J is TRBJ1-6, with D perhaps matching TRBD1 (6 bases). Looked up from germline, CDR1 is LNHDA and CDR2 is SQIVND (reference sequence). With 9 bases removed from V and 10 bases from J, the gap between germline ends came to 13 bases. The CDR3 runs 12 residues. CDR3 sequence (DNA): TGTGCCAGCCGGGACACACAATCACCCCTCCACTTT. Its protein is CASRDTQSPLHF.

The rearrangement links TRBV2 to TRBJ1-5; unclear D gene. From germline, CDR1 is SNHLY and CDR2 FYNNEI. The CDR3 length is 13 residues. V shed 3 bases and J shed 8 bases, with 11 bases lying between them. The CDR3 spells CASSEFTAEPQHF. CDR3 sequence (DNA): TGTGCCAGCAGTGAGTTTACAGCGGAGCCCCAGCATTTT.

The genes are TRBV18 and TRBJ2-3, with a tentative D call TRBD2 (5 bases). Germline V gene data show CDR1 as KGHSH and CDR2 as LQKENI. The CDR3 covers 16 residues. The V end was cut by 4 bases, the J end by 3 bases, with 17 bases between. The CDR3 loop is CASSLLNLQRTDTQYF. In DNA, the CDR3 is TGTGCCAGCTCACTACTGAATTTACAGCGGACAGATACGCAGTATTTT.

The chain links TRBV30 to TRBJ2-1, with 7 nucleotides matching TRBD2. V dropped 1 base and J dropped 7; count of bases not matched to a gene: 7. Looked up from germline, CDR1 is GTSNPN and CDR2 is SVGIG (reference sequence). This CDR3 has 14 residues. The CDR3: CAWSGLAIRNEQFF. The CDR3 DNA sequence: TGTGCCTGGAGTGGACTAGCAATTAGGAATGAGCAGTTCTTC.

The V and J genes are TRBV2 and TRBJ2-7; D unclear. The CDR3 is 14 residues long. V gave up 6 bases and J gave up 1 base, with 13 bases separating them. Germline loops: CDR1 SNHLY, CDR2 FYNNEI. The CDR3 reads CASSAEGTSYEQYF. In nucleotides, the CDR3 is TGTGCCAGCAGCGCTGAAGGCACTTCCTACGAGCAGTACTTC.

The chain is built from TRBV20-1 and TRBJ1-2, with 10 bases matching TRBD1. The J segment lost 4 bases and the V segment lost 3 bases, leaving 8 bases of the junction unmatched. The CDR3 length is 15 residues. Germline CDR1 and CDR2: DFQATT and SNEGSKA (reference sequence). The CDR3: CSASYVGQGGYGYTF. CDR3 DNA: TGCAGTGCTAGTTACGTCGGACAGGGGGGCTATGGCTACACCTTC.

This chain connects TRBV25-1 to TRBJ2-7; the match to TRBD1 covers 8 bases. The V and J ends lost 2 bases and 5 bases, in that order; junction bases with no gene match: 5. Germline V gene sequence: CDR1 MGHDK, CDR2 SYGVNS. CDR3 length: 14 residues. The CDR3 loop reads CASSEPRTGNEQYF. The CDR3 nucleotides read TGTGCCAGCAGTGAACCCCGGACAGGGAACGAGCAGTACTTC.

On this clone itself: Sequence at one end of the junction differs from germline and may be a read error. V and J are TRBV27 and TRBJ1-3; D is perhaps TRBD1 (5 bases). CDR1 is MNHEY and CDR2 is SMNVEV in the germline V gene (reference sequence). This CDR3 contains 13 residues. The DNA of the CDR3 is TGTGCCAGCAGTTTCCGCCAGGGAAGCACCATATATTTT. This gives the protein CASSFRQGSTIYF.

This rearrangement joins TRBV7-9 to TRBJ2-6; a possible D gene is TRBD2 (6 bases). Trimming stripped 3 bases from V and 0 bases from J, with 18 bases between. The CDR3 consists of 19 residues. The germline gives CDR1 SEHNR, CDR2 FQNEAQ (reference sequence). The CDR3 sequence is CASSFINSGTYSGANVLTF. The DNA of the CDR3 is TGTGCCAGCAGCTTTATCAATAGCGGAACCTACTCTGGGGCCAACGTCCTGACTTTC.

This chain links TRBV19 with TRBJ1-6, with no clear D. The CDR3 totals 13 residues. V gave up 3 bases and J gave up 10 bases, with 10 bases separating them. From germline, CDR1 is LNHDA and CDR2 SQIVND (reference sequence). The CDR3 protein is CASSMTSVSPLHF. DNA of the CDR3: TGTGCCAGTAGTATGACCAGTGTCTCACCCCTCCACTTT. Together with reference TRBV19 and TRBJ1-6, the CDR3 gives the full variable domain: DGGITQSPKYLFRKEGQNVTLSCEQNLNHDAMYWYRQDPGQGLRLIYYSQIVNDFQKGDIAEGYSVSREKKESFPLTVTSAQKNPTAFYLCASSMTSVSPLHFGNGTRLTVT.

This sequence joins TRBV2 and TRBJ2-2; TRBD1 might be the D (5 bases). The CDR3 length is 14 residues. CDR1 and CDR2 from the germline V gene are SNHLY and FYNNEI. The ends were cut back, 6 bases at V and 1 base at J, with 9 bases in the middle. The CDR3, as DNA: TGTGCCAGCAGAGGGGCCTTGAACACCGGGGAGCTGTTTTTT. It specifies CASRGALNTGELFF. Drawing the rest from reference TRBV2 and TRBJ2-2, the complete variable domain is EPEVTQTPSHQVTQMGQEVILRCVPISNHLYFYWYRQILGQKVEFLVSFYNNEISEKSEIFDDQFSVERPDGSNFTLKIRSTKLEDSAMYFCASRGALNTGELFFGEGSRLTVL.

The CDR3 spells CASSLGLSGRPLEQFF. The CDR3 bases are TGTGCCAGCAGTTTAGGGCTCAGCGGGAGGCCTCTAGAGCAGTTCTTC. V and J are TRBV27 and TRBJ2-1; 9 positions match TRBD2. The CDR3 spans 16 residues. Trimming took 2 bases from V and 10 from J; bases not matched to a gene: 12. CDR1 is MNHEY, CDR2 SMNVEV, per germline (reference sequence).

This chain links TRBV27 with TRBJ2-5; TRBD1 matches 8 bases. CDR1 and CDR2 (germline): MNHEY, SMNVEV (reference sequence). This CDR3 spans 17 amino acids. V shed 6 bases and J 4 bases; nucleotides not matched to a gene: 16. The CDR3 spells CASRPAGAGGERETQYF. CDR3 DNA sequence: TGTGCCAGCAGGCCCGCCGGGGCAGGGGGCGAGCGAGAGACCCAGTACTTC.

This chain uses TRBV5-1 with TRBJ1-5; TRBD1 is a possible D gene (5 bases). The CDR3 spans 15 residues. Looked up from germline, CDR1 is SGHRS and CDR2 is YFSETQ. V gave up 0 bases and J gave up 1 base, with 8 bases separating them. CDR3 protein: CASSLEWGSNQPQHF. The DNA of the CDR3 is TGCGCCAGCAGCTTGGAGTGGGGGAGCAATCAGCCCCAGCATTTT. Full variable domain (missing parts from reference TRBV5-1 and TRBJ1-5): KAGVTQTPRYLIKTRGQQVTLSCSPISGHRSVSWYQQTPGQGLQFLFEYFSETQRNKGNFPGRFSGRQFSNSRSEMNVSTLELGDSALYLCASSLEWGSNQPQHFGDGTRLSIL.

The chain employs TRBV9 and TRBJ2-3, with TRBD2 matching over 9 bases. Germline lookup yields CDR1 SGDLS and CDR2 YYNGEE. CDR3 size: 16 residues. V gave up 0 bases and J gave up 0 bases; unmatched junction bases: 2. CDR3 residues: CASSVASGVSTDTQYF. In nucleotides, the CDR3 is TGTGCCAGCAGCGTAGCTAGCGGGGTTAGCACAGATACGCAGTATTTT.

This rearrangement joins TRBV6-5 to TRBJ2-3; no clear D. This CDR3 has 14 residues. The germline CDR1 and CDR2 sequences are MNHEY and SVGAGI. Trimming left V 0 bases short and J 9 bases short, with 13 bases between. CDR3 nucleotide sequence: TGTGCCAGCAGTTACTCGCCCCGCCGAGTGACGCAGTATTTT. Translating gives CASSYSPRRVTQYF.

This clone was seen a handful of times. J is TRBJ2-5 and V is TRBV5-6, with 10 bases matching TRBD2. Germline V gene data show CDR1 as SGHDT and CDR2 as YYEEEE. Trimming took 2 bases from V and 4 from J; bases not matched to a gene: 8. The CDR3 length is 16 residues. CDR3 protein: CASSLYRASGGETQYF. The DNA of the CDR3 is TGTGCCAGCAGCTTATATCGGGCTAGCGGGGGAGAGACCCAGTACTTC. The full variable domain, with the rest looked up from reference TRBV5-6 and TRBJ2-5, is DAGVTQSPTHLIKTRGQQVTLRCSPKSGHDTVSWYQQALGQGPQFIFQYYEEEERQRGNFPDRFSGHQFPNYSSELNVNALLLGDSALYLCASSLYRASGGETQYFGPGTRLLVL.